This is a list of T cell receptor beta chains from one sample in a study of shared clonotypes between healthy human individuals. This table comes from immunoSEQ multiplex PCR, and its TCRdb copy is limited to in-frame clones, with some not included. The repertoire has approximately 350,000 clones, around 67% of them found once; the top ten carry 10%. The sequenced sample consisted of memory CD4+ T cells sorted from blood. These receptors all come from a man aged 30 to 39 in good health. Both conserved end residues are trimmed from each CDR3. Each record gives: J gene, V gene, CDR3 protein.

TRBJ2-1 TRBV28 ASRDQGKWQF
TRBJ1-5 TRBV6-5 ASSRRDSNQPQH
TRBJ2-7 TRBV10-1 ASSAAYEQY
TRBJ2-1 TRBV2 ASSGGGIINEQF
TRBJ2-1 TRBV7-2 ASSEVGNEQF
TRBJ2-3 TRBV10-3 AARATAGPDTQY
TRBJ1-1 TRBV19 ASSVGQFGTEAF
TRBJ2-7 TRBV6-1 ASSRGSSGSREQY
TRBJ1-1 TRBV5-8 ASSVQTGTGNI
TRBJ2-1 TRBV5-1 ASSSLQGNEQF
TRBJ1-1 TRBV5-5 ASSLGQGAMNTEAF
TRBJ2-1 TRBV6-5 ASRRGMGEVQF
TRBJ2-7 TRBV5-1 ASSFSQGNYEQY
TRBJ2-7 TRBV20-1 SARDPYEQY
TRBJ2-3 TRBV4-3 ASSRVLQTDTQY
TRBJ1-2 TRBV4-1 ASSQSDRGQANYGYT
TRBJ2-5 TRBV29-1 SVVQGSETQY
TRBJ2-1 TRBV6-1 ASSASPTPNEQF
TRBJ1-1 TRBV4-1 ASSQERTSGNTEAF
TRBJ2-5 TRBV5-4 ASSLGGGRAEETQY
TRBJ2-1 TRBV11-3 ASSLDGFDEQF
TRBJ1-1 TRBV5-6 ASSLDGGSRAEAF
TRBJ2-7 TRBV11-2 ASSLGKYQGYEQY
TRBJ2-2 TRBV7-3 ASRSGTGSFGELF
TRBJ1-1 TRBV7-9 ASSFWTGIDTEAF
TRBJ2-1 TRBV6-4 ASSVRTSGRTEQF
TRBJ2-1 TRBV6-6 ASSYQAGGSYNEQF
TRBJ2-2 TRBV2 ASSGVPHLGELF
TRBJ2-2 TRBV5-1 ATRDRAINTGELF